The rows below give T cell receptor beta chains drawn from one sample of a study of Graves' ophthalmopathy and Graves' hyperthyroidism. TCRdb re-derived calls from the multiplex PCR reads in MiXCR, one entry per CDR3 protein. The sample contains some 360,000 distinct CDR3 sequences, approximately 18% of which appear only once. Source material: peripheral blood. These receptor sequences come from an adult woman with stable Graves' hyperthyroidism. The CDR3 runs from the conserved cysteine through the conserved F or W. The D gene is left open where the match is weak. For some rows the clone size is stated as once, few or many, or as a class when expanded; others skip it.

V gene	D gene	J gene	clone size	CDR3 DNA	CDR3 protein
TRBV6-5	-	TRBJ2-7	many	TGTGCCAGCAGTTACGAATGGGACTACGAGCAGTACTTC	CASSYEWDYEQYF
TRBV6-1	-	TRBJ1-2	many	TGTGCCACCTCCCGACAGATCCTCTATGGCTACACCTTC	CATSRQILYGYTF
TRBV6-5	-	TRBJ2-7	-	TGTGCCAGCAGTTACTCTCGGCAGTCCTACGAGCAGTACTTC	CASSYSRQSYEQYF
TRBV18	-	TRBJ1-1	-	TGTGCCAGCTCACCATCGGGGGAGTACACTGAAGCTTTCTTT	CASSPSGEYTEAFF
TRBV20-1	-	TRBJ2-5	many	TGCAGTGCCGAACAGCTCCAAGAGACCCAGTACTTC	CSAEQLQETQYF
TRBV7-9	-	TRBJ2-5	many	TGTGCCAGCAGCTTACTAGCGTTAGGAGAGACCCAGTACTTC	CASSLLALGETQYF
TRBV6-5	TRBD1	TRBJ1-2	many	TGTGCCAGCAGTTACGAACAGGGGGCAGAGGGCTACACCTTC	CASSYEQGAEGYTF
TRBV6-5	-	TRBJ2-4	many	TGTGCCAGCAGTTACGGCGGCAAAAACATTCAGTACTTC	CASSYGGKNIQYF
TRBV12-3/TRBV12-4	TRBD1	TRBJ2-6	many	TGTGCCAGCAGTTTTAAACAGGGGGCGCTTCTTGGGGCCAACGTCCTGACTTTC	CASSFKQGALLGANVLTF
TRBV28	-	TRBJ2-4	many	TGTGCCAGCAGTTTGTTTTTAGCCAAAAACATTCAGTACTTC	CASSLFLAKNIQYF
TRBV12-3/TRBV12-4	-	TRBJ1-1	many	TGTGCCAGCACTCGACGGATGAACACTGAAGCTTTCTTT	CASTRRMNTEAFF
TRBV19	-	TRBJ1-2	-	TGTGCCAGTAGTATAGATCTCGCAGCCTGGACGCGTGGCTACACCTTC	CASSIDLAAWTRGYTF
TRBV6-5	-	TRBJ2-7	many	TGTGCCAGCCGCGTACCAGGTGGGATCGAGCAGTACTTC	CASRVPGGIEQYF
TRBV20-1	-	TRBJ1-2	many	TGCAGTGCTAGAGCAGGTCGGGGGAAGTATGGCTACACCTTC	CSARAGRGKYGYTF
TRBV29-1	TRBD1	TRBJ1-2	many	TGCAGCGTTCGGGCAGGGGGCGCGGGTGGCTACACCTTC	CSVRAGGAGGYTF
TRBV24-1	-	TRBJ1-5	-	TGTGCCACCGGCCCGAATGGGGGCAATCAGCCCCAGCATTTT	CATGPNGGNQPQHF
TRBV12-3/TRBV12-4	-	TRBJ2-7	many	TGTGCCAGCAGTTCTTCCCTCATCTACGAGCAGTACTTC	CASSSSLIYEQYF
TRBV24-1	TRBD1	TRBJ1-5	many	TGTGCCACCAGCGGACAGGGGAGTCAGCCCCAGCATTTT	CATSGQGSQPQHF
TRBV20-1	TRBD2	TRBJ2-7	once	TGCAGTGCGAAATTAGCGGGGGGACTCTACGAGCAGTACTTC	CSAKLAGGLYEQYF
TRBV28	-	TRBJ2-5	-	TGTGCCAGCAGTGACAGGACCCAAGTGACCCAGTACTTC	CASSDRTQVTQYF
TRBV7-9	-	TRBJ1-6	many	TGTGCCAGCAGCTCCGTGGATAATTCACCCCTCCACTTT	CASSSVDNSPLHF
TRBV7-6	-	TRBJ2-5	many	TGTGCCAGCAGCCGGGGCGGTATAGCGGAACAAGAGACCCAGTACTTC	CASSRGGIAEQETQYF
TRBV18	-	TRBJ2-1	few	TGTGCCAGCTCACCGGGCCCCTACAATGAGCAGTTCTTC	CASSPGPYNEQFF
TRBV11-1	TRBD2	TRBJ2-2	-	TGTGCCAGCAGCCTACTAGCGGGATCTCGGGGGACCGGGGAGCTGTTTTTT	CASSLLAGSRGTGELFF
TRBV6-5	-	TRBJ2-1	-	TGTGCCAGCAGTTACGGCGGGGCCTCCTACAATGAGCAGTTCTTC	CASSYGGASYNEQFF
TRBV28	-	TRBJ1-2	many	TGTGCCAGCAGTGGGGGTCCAAAATATGGCTACACCTTC	CASSGGPKYGYTF
TRBV4-1	-	TRBJ1-6	-	TGCGCCAGCAGCCAAGGGACAGACTCTAATTCACCCCTCCACTTT	CASSQGTDSNSPLHF
TRBV15	-	TRBJ2-7	many	TGTGCCACCAGCAGAGAGTTTGGTGGAGGAGGCAGGGACGAGCAGTACTTC	CATSREFGGGGRDEQYF
TRBV27	-	TRBJ1-2	-	TGTGCCAGCAGCGGGGGTCTCATGGGGTATGGCTACACCTTC	CASSGGLMGYGYTF
TRBV9	-	TRBJ2-5	many	TGTGCCAGCAGCCGGGGAGGAGGTCGAGAGACCCAGTACTTC	CASSRGGGRETQYF
TRBV12-3/TRBV12-4	-	TRBJ2-2	many	TGTGCCAGCAGTTTAATGGGGGGCGTCGGCGGGGAGCTGTTTTTT	CASSLMGGVGGELFF
TRBV18	-	TRBJ2-2	-	TGTGCCAGCTCACCACTACGGACAGCAAACACCGGGGAGCTGTTTTTT	CASSPLRTANTGELFF
TRBV20-1	-	TRBJ2-5	many	TGCAGTGCCCATAGGCCAGAGCCACAAGAGACCCAGTACTTC	CSAHRPEPQETQYF
TRBV19	TRBD2	TRBJ2-2	many	TGTGCCAGTAGTTTCCCAGCGGGAGGGAGCCCCACCGGGGAGCTGTTTTTT	CASSFPAGGSPTGELFF
TRBV5-2	-	TRBJ2-1	few	TGTGCCAGCAACTTAACGGCGACTAGCGGGAGAGGGGTCAATGAGCAGTTCTTC	CASNLTATSGRGVNEQFF
TRBV6-1	-	TRBJ2-7	few	TGTGCCAGCACAGGGGACTACTCCTACGAGCAGTACTTC	CASTGDYSYEQYF
TRBV30	-	TRBJ2-7	-	TGTGCCTGGAGTGAGGCGTCCTACGAGCAGTACTTC	CAWSEASYEQYF
TRBV5-4	-	TRBJ2-2	-	TGTGCCAGCAGCCCCGGGGTAGGGGACACCGGGGAGCTGTTTTTT	CASSPGVGDTGELFF
TRBV20-1	-	TRBJ1-1	many	TGCAGTGCTACCGGGACCCCGAACACTGAAGCTTTCTTT	CSATGTPNTEAFF
TRBV12-3/TRBV12-4	TRBD1	TRBJ2-2	many	TGTGCCAGCAGTTTCGGGACAGGGGGCCTCGTAGGCACCGGGGAGCTGTTTTTT	CASSFGTGGLVGTGELFF
TRBV24-1	-	TRBJ2-5	few	TGTGCCACCAGTGTGTCAGGGATTGAGACCCAGTACTTC	CATSVSGIETQYF
TRBV20-1	-	TRBJ2-7	few	TGCAGTGCTAGACCTAGCACGGCGACTGTCTCCTACGAGCAGTACTTC	CSARPSTATVSYEQYF
TRBV29-1	TRBD1	TRBJ1-2	many	TGCAGCGTTAGGACAGGGGGAATCTATGGCTACACCTTC	CSVRTGGIYGYTF
TRBV4-1	-	TRBJ1-2	many	TGCGCCAGCAGCCAAGAAGGTTCGGGGACCAACTATGGCTACACCTTC	CASSQEGSGTNYGYTF
TRBV9	TRBD1	TRBJ1-1	-	TGTGCCAGCAGCGTAGGTGATTGGGACAGGGTTGGCACTGAAGCTTTCTTT	CASSVGDWDRVGTEAFF
TRBV12-3/TRBV12-4	-	TRBJ1-3	many	TGTGCCAGCAGGAACGGTTTCTCTGGAAACACCATATATTTT	CASRNGFSGNTIYF